This T cell receptor beta chain came from a study of cytomegalovirus exposure and HLA in healthy donors. Across the study: Unique TCR beta sequences numbering fewer than 130 million came from around 180 million T cells in an earlier analysis.

This clone has a handful of counts. The antigen is not known. Study-wide findings and caveats: In a later analysis, donors in an Asian-associated ancestry cluster reportedly had fewer N-insertions in productive TCRs than the cohort mean.

Regarding donors, all were healthy bone marrow donors. Nominally healthy donors provided the samples, though records likely missed some immune exposures. The study ran its PCR with 60 Vbeta and 13 Jbeta primers. Method: immunoSEQ multiplex PCR; TCRdb's copy keeps in-frame clones and lacks some. The table has under 200,000 clones, roughly 13% seen once. The ends were cut back, 5 bases at V and 3 bases at J, with 13 bases in the middle. The germline CDR1 and CDR2 sequences are SNHLY and FYNNEI. This CDR3 spans 15 amino acids. The clonotype was recovered from a man aged 50 to 59 in good health and CMV-seropositive. The sequenced sample consisted of PBMCs. The V call is TRBV2, the J call TRBJ1-4; a weak D match, TRBD1 (6 bases). CDR3 DNA: TGTGCCAGCAGTCCCACAGGGCTCCCTAATGAAAAACTGTTTTTT. Translated, it gives CASSPTGLPNEKLFF.